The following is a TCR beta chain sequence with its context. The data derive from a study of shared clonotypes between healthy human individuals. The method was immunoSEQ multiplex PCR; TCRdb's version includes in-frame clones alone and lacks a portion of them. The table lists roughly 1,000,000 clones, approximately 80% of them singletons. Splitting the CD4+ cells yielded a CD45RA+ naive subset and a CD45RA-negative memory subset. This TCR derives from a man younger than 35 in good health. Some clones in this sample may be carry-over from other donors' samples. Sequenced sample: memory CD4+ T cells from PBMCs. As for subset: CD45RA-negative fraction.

Here the CDR3 reads CARQDFNTEAFF. DNA for the CDR3: TGTGCCAGACAGGACTTCAACACTGAAGCTTTCTTT. The rearrangement links TRBV7-2 to TRBJ1-1, with TRBD1 as a possible D gene (5 bases). The CDR3 runs to 12 residues. Trimming left V 9 bases short and J 2 bases short, with 10 bases between. CDR1 and CDR2 (germline): SGHTA, FQGNSA.